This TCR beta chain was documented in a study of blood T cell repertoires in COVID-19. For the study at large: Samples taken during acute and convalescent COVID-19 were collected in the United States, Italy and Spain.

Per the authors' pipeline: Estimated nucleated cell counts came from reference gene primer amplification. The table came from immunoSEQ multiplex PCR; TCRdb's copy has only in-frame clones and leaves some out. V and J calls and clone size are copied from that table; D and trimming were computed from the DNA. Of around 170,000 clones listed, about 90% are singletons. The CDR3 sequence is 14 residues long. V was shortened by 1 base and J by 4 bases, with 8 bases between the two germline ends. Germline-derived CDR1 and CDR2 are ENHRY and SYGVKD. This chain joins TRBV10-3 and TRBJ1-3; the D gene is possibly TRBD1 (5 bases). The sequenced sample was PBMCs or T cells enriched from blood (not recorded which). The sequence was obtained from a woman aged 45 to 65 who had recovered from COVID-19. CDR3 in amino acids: CAISELGPGNTIYF. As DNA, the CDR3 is TGTGCCATCAGTGAGTTGGGGCCCGGAAACACCATATATTTT.